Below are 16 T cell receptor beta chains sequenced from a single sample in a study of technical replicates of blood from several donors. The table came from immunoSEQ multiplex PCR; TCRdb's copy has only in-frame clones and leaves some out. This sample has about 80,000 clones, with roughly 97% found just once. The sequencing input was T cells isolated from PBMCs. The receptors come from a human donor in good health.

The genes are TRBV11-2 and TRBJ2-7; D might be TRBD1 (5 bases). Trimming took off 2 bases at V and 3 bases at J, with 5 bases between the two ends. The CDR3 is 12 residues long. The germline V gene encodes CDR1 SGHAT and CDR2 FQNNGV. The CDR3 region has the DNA TGTGCCAGCAGCTTACAGGGCTACGAGCAGTACTTC. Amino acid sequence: CASSLQGYEQYF.

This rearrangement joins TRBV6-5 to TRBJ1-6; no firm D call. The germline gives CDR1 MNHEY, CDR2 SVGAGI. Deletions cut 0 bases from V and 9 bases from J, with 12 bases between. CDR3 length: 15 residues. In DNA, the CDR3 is TGTGCCAGCAGTTACTCGCCAGGTCGTGGTTCACCCCTCCACTTT. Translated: CASSYSPGRGSPLHF.

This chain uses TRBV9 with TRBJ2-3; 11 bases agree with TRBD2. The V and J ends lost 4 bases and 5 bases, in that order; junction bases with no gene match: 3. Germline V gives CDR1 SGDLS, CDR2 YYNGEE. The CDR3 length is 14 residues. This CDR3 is CASSFGLAGDTQYF. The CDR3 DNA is TGTGCCAGCAGCTTCGGACTAGCGGGAGATACGCAGTATTTT.

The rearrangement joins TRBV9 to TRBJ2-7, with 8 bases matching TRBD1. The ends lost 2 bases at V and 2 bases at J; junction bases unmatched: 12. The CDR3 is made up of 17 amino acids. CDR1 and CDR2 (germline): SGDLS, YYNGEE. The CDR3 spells CASSVGQGALPTYEQYF. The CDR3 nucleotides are TGTGCCAGCAGCGTTGGACAGGGTGCCCTTCCCACCTACGAGCAGTACTTC.

CDR3 DNA sequence: TGTGCCAGCCAGCCCCAATACGTGACAGGTAACTATGGCTACACCTTC. Translating it yields CASQPQYVTGNYGYTF. The chain recombines TRBV27 with TRBJ1-2, with TRBD1 as a possible D gene (6 bases). Looked up from germline, CDR1 is MNHEY and CDR2 is SMNVEV (reference sequence). V lost 8 bases, J lost 1 base, and 20 bases lay in between. The CDR3 is 16 residues long.

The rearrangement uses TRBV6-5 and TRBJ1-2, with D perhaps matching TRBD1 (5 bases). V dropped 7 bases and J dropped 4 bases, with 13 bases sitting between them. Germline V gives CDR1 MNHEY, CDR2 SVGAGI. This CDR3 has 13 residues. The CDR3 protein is CASTAGRFYGYTF. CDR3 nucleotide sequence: TGTGCCAGCACCGCGGGACGCTTCTATGGCTACACCTTC.

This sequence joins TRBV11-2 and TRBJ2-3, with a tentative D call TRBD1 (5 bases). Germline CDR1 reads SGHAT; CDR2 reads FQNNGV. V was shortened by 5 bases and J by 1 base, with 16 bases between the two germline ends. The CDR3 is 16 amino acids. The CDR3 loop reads CASSLSGLIRTDTQYF. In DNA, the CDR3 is TGTGCCAGCAGCCTCTCAGGGCTCATCCGCACAGATACGCAGTATTTT.

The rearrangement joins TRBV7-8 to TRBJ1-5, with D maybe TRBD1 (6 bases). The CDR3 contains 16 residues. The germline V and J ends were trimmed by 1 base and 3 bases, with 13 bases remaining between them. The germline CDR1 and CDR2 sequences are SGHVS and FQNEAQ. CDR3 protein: CASSLVGHHPNQPQHF. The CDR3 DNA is TGTGCCAGCAGCTTAGTGGGACACCATCCCAATCAGCCCCAGCATTTT.

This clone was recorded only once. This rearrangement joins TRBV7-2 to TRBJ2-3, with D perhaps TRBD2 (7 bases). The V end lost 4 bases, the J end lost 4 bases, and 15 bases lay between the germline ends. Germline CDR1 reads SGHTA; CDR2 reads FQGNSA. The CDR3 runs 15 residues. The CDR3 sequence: CASSSLGGAADTQYF. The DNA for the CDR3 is TGTGCCAGCAGCTCATTAGGGGGGGCCGCAGATACGCAGTATTTT.

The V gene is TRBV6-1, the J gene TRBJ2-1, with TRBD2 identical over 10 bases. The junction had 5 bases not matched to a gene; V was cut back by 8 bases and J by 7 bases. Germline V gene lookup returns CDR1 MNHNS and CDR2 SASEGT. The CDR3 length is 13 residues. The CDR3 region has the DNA TGTGCCAGCTCCACAGCGGGAGGGAATGAGCAGTTCTTC. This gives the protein CASSTAGGNEQFF.

CDR3 nucleotide sequence: TGTGCCAGCAGCCATGAACTCGGGGTAATCTACACCTTC. Translated, it gives CASSHELGVIYTF. This chain uses TRBV7-9 with TRBJ1-2; D unclear. Germline V CDR1 and CDR2: SEHNR, FQNEAQ (reference sequence). V lost 5 bases and J lost 10, with 17 bases in between. This CDR3 contains 13 residues.

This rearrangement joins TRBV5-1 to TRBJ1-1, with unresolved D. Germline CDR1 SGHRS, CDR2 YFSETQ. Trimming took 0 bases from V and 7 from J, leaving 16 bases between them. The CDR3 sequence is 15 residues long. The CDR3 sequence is CASSLAERFYDEAFF. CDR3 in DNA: TGCGCCAGCAGCTTGGCCGAACGGTTCTACGATGAAGCTTTCTTT.

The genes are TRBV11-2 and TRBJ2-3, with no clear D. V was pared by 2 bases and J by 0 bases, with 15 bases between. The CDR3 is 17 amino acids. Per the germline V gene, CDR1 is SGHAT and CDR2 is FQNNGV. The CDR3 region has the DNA TGTGCCAGCAGCTTAAACGTTGGCACCTCTAGCACAGATACGCAGTATTTT. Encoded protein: CASSLNVGTSSTDTQYF.

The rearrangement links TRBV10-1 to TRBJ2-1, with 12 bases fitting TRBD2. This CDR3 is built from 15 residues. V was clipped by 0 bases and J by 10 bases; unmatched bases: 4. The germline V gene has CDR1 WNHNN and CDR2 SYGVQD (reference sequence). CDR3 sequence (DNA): TGCGCCAGCAGTGAGTCCGGACTAGCGGGATACGAGCAGTTCTTC. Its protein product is CASSESGLAGYEQFF.

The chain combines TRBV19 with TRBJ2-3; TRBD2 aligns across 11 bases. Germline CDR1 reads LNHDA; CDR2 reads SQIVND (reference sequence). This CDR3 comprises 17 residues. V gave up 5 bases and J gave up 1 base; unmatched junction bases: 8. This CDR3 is CASSPGLAGGGTDTQYF. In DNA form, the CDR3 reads TGTGCCAGTAGTCCAGGACTAGCGGGCGGGGGCACAGATACGCAGTATTTT. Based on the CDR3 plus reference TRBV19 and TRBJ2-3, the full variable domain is DGGITQSPKYLFRKEGQNVTLSCEQNLNHDAMYWYRQDPGQGLRLIYYSQIVNDFQKGDIAEGYSVSREKKESFPLTVTSAQKNPTAFYLCASSPGLAGGGTDTQYFGPGTRLTVL.

The CDR3 spells CASSLGKEQYF. For the CDR3, the DNA is TGTGCCAGCAGCTTAGGTAAAGAGCAGTACTTC. The chain couples TRBV7-8 to TRBJ2-7; D is undetermined. Germline values: CDR1 SGHVS, CDR2 FQNEAQ. The CDR3 consists of 11 residues. With 1 base removed from V and 7 bases from J, the gap between germline ends came to 5 bases. The full variable domain, rest sourced from reference TRBV7-8 and TRBJ2-7, is GAGVSQSPRYKVAKRGQDVALRCDPISGHVSLFWYQQALGQGPEFLTYFQNEAQLDKSGLPSDRFFAERPEGSVSTLKIQRTQQEDSAVYLCASSLGKEQYFGPGTRLTVT.